This T cell receptor (beta chain) was recovered during a study of CD8+ T cells in alopecia areata. The CDR3 covers 15 residues. Germline CDR1 and CDR2: MRHNA and SNTAGT. Trimming pared 2 bases from V and 3 bases from J, leaving 11 bases between. Specimens obtained from alopecia areata patients comprised lesional scalp punch biopsies and peripheral blood. PBMCs were stained for CD3, CD4 and CD8, and CD4+ and CD8+ T cells were sorted. TCR sequencing used cDNA made by reverse transcription of extracted RNA. Assay: immunoSEQ multiplex PCR; the TCRdb copy retains only in-frame clones and omits some. The table shows about 110,000 clones, with over 55% occurring only once. Remarks on this clone: What it recognizes is unknown.

Study-level points and caveats: Against the mouse data, patients shared TCRs less clearly, possibly for HLA reasons. Lesional scalp, especially alopecia totalis/universalis, showed higher clonality than normal scalp.

The chain is built from TRBV6-4 and TRBJ2-1; D gene ambiguous. Sequenced sample: NKG2D-low CD8+ T cells sorted from blood. This clonotype originated in a human donor with alopecia areata. CDR3 sequence: CASSDPGGHYNEQFF. The CDR3 DNA follows: TGTGCCAGCAGTGACCCCGGTGGGCACTACAATGAGCAGTTCTTC.